This T cell receptor beta chain was found in a study of blood T cell repertoires in COVID-19. Whole-study context: The origin of the acute and convalescent COVID-19 samples was the United States, Italy and Spain.

The assay was immunoSEQ multiplex PCR, and TCRdb's table has in-frame clones only and misses some. The sample shows roughly 230,000 clones, roughly 85% of them seen only once. From germline, CDR1 is SEHNR and CDR2 FQNEAQ (reference sequence). This CDR3 has 15 residues. Trimming took 4 bases from V and 0 from J; bases not matched to a gene: 4. The receptor was isolated from a man aged 50 to 60 with COVID-19, enrolled during active disease. V gene TRBV7-9 combines with J gene TRBJ2-3; TRBD1 agrees at 7 bases. Source material: peripheral blood. In DNA, the CDR3 is TGTGCCAGCAGCTCTCAGGGGGATAGCACAGATACGCAGTATTTT. Translation: CASSSQGDSTDTQYF.